This TCR beta chain was sequenced during a study of blood T cells in healthy people across ages. There are a few counts of this clonotype. Antigen unknown. Study results and caveats: The CMV status of each donor remained undetermined, and this could have confounded shifts in expanded clonotypes.

V gave up 2 bases and J gave up 5 bases; unmatched junction bases: 5. Germline CDR1 reads SGDLS; CDR2 reads YYNGEE. This CDR3 region has 14 residues. For the second PCR, which ran for about 6 to 11 cycles, a sample-barcoded 5' primer and a J-beta primer mix were used. One entry per CDR3 protein, called by TCRdb with MiXCR from the 5' RACE reads. The profile shows roughly 1,500,000 distinct CDR3 sequences, 35% to 45% of them singletons. The sequenced sample consisted of blood. The V call is TRBV9, the J call TRBJ2-3, with 7 bases aligning to TRBD1. This TCR derives from a woman aged 18-35 years in good health. CDR3 protein: CASSVSYRGDTQYF. CDR3 DNA: TGTGCCAGCAGCGTCTCATACAGGGGAGATACGCAGTATTTT. The full variable domain, its missing parts supplied by reference TRBV9 and TRBJ2-3, is DSGVTQTPKHLITATGQRVTLRCSPRSGDLSVYWYQQSLDQGLQFLIQYYNGEERAKGNILERFSAQQFPDLHSELNLSSLELGDSALYFCASSVSYRGDTQYFGPGTRLTVL.